This entry lists 22 T cell receptor beta chains sequenced from one sample in a study of T cell repertoires and HLA-DP antigens. The antigens these receptors bind are not known. TCRdb's table, derived via immunoSEQ multiplex PCR, lists solely in-frame clones and lacks some. This sample yields around 100,000 clones, of which about 92% are seen a single time; 0.27% belongs to the top ten. The sequenced sample was CD4+ T cells from PBMCs. All receptors derive from a woman aged 18-30 years in good health and CMV-seronegative.

V gene TRBV4-1 combines with J gene TRBJ1-5; TRBD1 might be the D (5 bases). This CDR3 is built from 14 residues. The V end was cut by 1 base, the J end by 6 bases, with 10 bases between. Germline V gene lookup returns CDR1 MGHRA and CDR2 YSYEKL. CDR3 protein: CASSQVGGAQPQHF. CDR3 nucleotide sequence: TGCGCCAGCAGCCAAGTTGGGGGAGCTCAGCCCCAGCATTTT.

CDR3 sequence (DNA): TGTGCCAGCAGCTTACAGGGACCGCCTTTAGGAAACACCATATATTTT. Its protein is CASSLQGPPLGNTIYF. This chain links TRBV5-6 with TRBJ1-3, with a tentative D call TRBD1 (6 bases). The CDR3 consists of 16 residues. Trimming left V 2 bases short and J 4 bases short, with 16 bases between. Germline assignment: CDR1 SGHDT and CDR2 YYEEEE.

The chain is built from TRBV5-1 and TRBJ1-5, with D perhaps matching TRBD1 (6 bases). Germline V gene lookup returns CDR1 SGHRS and CDR2 YFSETQ. Trimming removed 0 bases at V and 0 bases at J, with 10 bases between. The length of the CDR3 is 16 residues. The CDR3 region is CASSLGTAYSNQPQHF. Here the CDR3 DNA reads TGCGCCAGCAGCTTGGGGACAGCGTATAGCAATCAGCCCCAGCATTTT.

V is TRBV5-1 and J is TRBJ2-1, with D possibly being TRBD2 (6 bases). V lost 4 bases to trimming and J lost 5 bases, with 19 bases between them. The CDR3 totals 16 residues. CDR1 is SGHRS and CDR2 is YFSETQ in the germline V gene. CDR3 loop: CASSLVGLAADNEQFF. CDR3 sequence (DNA): TGCGCCAGCAGCCTCGTAGGGTTAGCGGCTGACAATGAGCAGTTCTTC.

V and J are TRBV9 and TRBJ1-2; a weak D match, TRBD1 (6 bases). From germline, CDR1 is SGDLS and CDR2 YYNGEE. V was trimmed by 4 bases and J by 8 bases, leaving 18 bases between them. This CDR3 comprises 14 residues. The CDR3 DNA reads as TGTGCCAGCAGCATCCATGACAGGCTAGGGGGCTACACCTTC. It yields the protein CASSIHDRLGGYTF.

The V call is TRBV10-3, the J call TRBJ1-1; possibly TRBD1 for D (5 bases). This CDR3 contains 13 residues. V lost 4 bases and J lost 1, with 7 bases in between. CDR1 is ENHRY, CDR2 SYGVKD, per germline. CDR3 residues: CAISGTPNTEAFF. Written as DNA, the CDR3 is TGTGCCATCAGTGGGACACCGAACACTGAAGCTTTCTTT.

V gene TRBV9 combines with J gene TRBJ2-3; a possible D gene is TRBD1 (5 bases). Per the germline V gene, CDR1 is SGDLS and CDR2 is YYNGEE. This CDR3 is 15 amino acids long. V was shortened by 3 bases and J by 1 base, with 12 bases between the two germline ends. Here the CDR3 reads CASSGGRRGTDTQYF. CDR3 in DNA: TGTGCCAGCAGCGGGGGCCGAAGGGGCACAGATACGCAGTATTTT.

This clone was counted once. The chain uses TRBV2 and TRBJ2-7; 10 bases agree with TRBD2. The V segment lost 5 bases and the J segment 5 bases; nucleotides outside the gene matches: 3. Germline V gene data show CDR1 as SNHLY and CDR2 as FYNNEI. The CDR3 totals 13 residues. CDR3 sequence reads: CASSLAGVNEQYF. The CDR3 DNA sequence: TGTGCCAGCAGTCTAGCGGGAGTGAACGAGCAGTACTTC.

The rearrangement joins TRBV7-2 to TRBJ1-1; maybe TRBD1 (5 bases). From germline, CDR1 is SGHTA and CDR2 FQGNSA. The length of the CDR3 is 13 residues. V dropped 5 bases and J dropped 6 bases, with 13 bases sitting between them. The CDR3 reads CASSIGTESEAFF. The CDR3 DNA sequence: TGTGCCAGCAGCATAGGGACGGAATCTGAAGCTTTCTTT.

This clone has just one count. The V and J genes are TRBV5-4 and TRBJ1-3; D uncertain. Trimming cost V 0 bases and J 0 bases, with 1 base left between them. CDR3 length: 13 residues. Germline-derived CDR1 and CDR2 are SGHNT and YYREEE (reference sequence). In DNA form, the CDR3 reads TGTGCCAGCAGCTTGGTCTCTGGAAACACCATATATTTT. This encodes CASSLVSGNTIYF. Looking up the rest from reference TRBV5-4 and TRBJ1-3 gives the full variable domain: ETGVTQSPTHLIKTRGQQVTLRCSSQSGHNTVSWYQQALGQGPQFIFQYYREEENGRGNFPPRFSGLQFPNYSSELNVNALELDDSALYLCASSLVSGNTIYFGEGSWLTVV.

The chain couples TRBV7-8 to TRBJ1-5, with D possibly matching TRBD1 (5 bases). This CDR3 contains 15 residues. Per germline, CDR1 SGHVS and CDR2 FQNEAQ. Between the trimmed V and J ends, which lost 3 bases and 0 bases, there was a span of 9 bases. CDR3 loop: CASSLGDSSNQPQHF. CDR3 in DNA: TGTGCCAGCAGCTTGGGTGACAGTAGCAATCAGCCCCAGCATTTT.

This chain's CDR3 is CASSPRDLATPTYNEQFF. DNA for the CDR3: TGTGCCAGCTCACCACGAGATCTCGCTACACCCACCTACAATGAGCAGTTCTTC. The gene calls are TRBV18 and TRBJ2-1, with D unclear. Germline V gene sequence: CDR1 KGHSH, CDR2 LQKENI. The V end was cut by 1 base, the J end by 2 bases, with 18 bases between. This CDR3 contains 18 residues. Based on the CDR3 plus reference TRBV18 and TRBJ2-1, the full variable domain is NAGVMQNPRHLVRRRGQEARLRCSPMKGHSHVYWYRQLPEEGLKFMVYLQKENIIDESGMPKERFSAEFPKEGPSILRIQQVVRGDSAAYFCASSPRDLATPTYNEQFFGPGTRLTVL.

This chain uses TRBV7-9 with TRBJ1-2; TRBD1 matches at 8 bases. The V segment lost 0 bases and the J segment 6 bases; nucleotides outside the gene matches: 3. This CDR3 contains 14 residues. Germline CDR1 is SEHNR and CDR2 is FQNEAQ (reference sequence). Here the CDR3 reads CASSLAQGAHGYTF. CDR3 in DNA: TGTGCCAGCAGCTTAGCTCAGGGGGCGCATGGCTACACCTTC.

Only a few counts were recorded for this clone. The chain carries TRBV6-1 and TRBJ2-7; D is uncertain. This CDR3 contains 13 residues. Germline assignment: CDR1 MNHNS and CDR2 SASEGT. The germline V and J ends were trimmed by 6 bases and 2 bases, with 11 bases remaining between them. This chain's CDR3 is CASRSEKTYEQYF. DNA for the CDR3: TGTGCCAGCAGGTCGGAGAAGACCTACGAGCAGTACTTC.

The rearrangement links TRBV19 to TRBJ2-7; D ambiguous. CDR3 length: 13 amino acids. Germline values: CDR1 LNHDA, CDR2 SQIVND (reference sequence). The V and J ends lost 1 base and 2 bases respectively, with 6 bases between them. The DNA of the CDR3 is TGTGCCAGTAGTATAGGTCGGGCCTACGAGCAGTACGTC. This codes for CASSIGRAYEQYV.

The chain combines TRBV29-1 with TRBJ1-2; weak D call: TRBD1 (5 bases). The germline gives CDR1 SQVTM, CDR2 ANQGSEA. This CDR3 comprises 12 residues. DNA for the CDR3: TGCGCCACCTTGGGGGCTAACTATGGCTACACCTTC. Amino acid sequence: CATLGANYGYTF.

The V call is TRBV19, the J call TRBJ2-1; D is uncertain. CDR1 LNHDA and CDR2 SQIVND come from the germline V gene (reference sequence). Trimming cost V 3 bases and J 1 base, with 7 bases left between them. The CDR3 loop spans 14 amino acids. The CDR3 DNA reads as TGTGCCAGTAGTATGCTAGTTTCCTACAATGAGCAGTTCTTC. As protein: CASSMLVSYNEQFF.

V gene TRBV11-2 combines with J gene TRBJ2-7, with TRBD1 matching over 11 bases. Trimming took 5 bases from V and 3 from J; bases not matched to a gene: 6. The CDR3 runs to 15 residues. Germline V CDR1 and CDR2: SGHAT, FQNNGV. The CDR3 is CASSDPGQGDYEQYF. The CDR3 nucleotides are TGTGCCAGCAGCGACCCGGGACAGGGGGACTACGAGCAGTACTTC.

The rearrangement joins TRBV2 to TRBJ1-5; D remains unclear. V lost 7 bases, J lost 1 base, and 23 bases lay in between. CDR1 is SNHLY and CDR2 is FYNNEI in the germline V gene. The CDR3 consists of 18 residues. CDR3 nucleotide sequence: TGTGCCAGCACCGCAAGGCAGCGCCTAAATAACAGCAATCAGCCCCAGCATTTT. This encodes CASTARQRLNNSNQPQHF.

The chain couples TRBV6-5 to TRBJ2-5, with 11 positions matching TRBD2. Germline V gene sequence: CDR1 MNHEY, CDR2 SVGAGI. The V gene end was trimmed by 4 bases and the J gene end by 2 bases; junction bases not matched to a gene: 0. CDR3 length equals 14 residues. The CDR3 bases are TGTGCCAGCAGTTGGACTAGCGGGCAAGAGACCCAGTACTTC. Protein sequence: CASSWTSGQETQYF.

This chain links TRBV28 with TRBJ1-5; TRBD1 might be the D (6 bases). The ends were cut back, 2 bases at V and 2 bases at J, with 13 bases in the middle. Germline V CDR1 and CDR2: MDHEN, SYDVKM. This CDR3 is 16 amino acids long. The DNA of the CDR3 is TGTGCCAGCAGTTTAGCCACAGGGAGAGGCAATCAGCCCCAGCATTTT. This translates into CASSLATGRGNQPQHF.

This sequence joins TRBV6-5 and TRBJ2-1, with TRBD2 matching over 9 bases. V lost 2 bases, J lost 5 bases, and 7 bases stayed unmatched. CDR3 length: 16 amino acids. Germline values: CDR1 MNHEY, CDR2 SVGAGI. CDR3: CASSYRTSGRDNEQFF. The CDR3 coding sequence is TGTGCCAGCAGTTACCGTACTAGCGGGCGGGACAATGAGCAGTTCTTC.